The 31 T cell receptor beta chains presented below share a single source sample, sequenced in a study of cytomegalovirus exposure and HLA in healthy donors. Primers included in the PCR were 60 Vbeta and 13 Jbeta primers. Produced via immunoSEQ multiplex PCR; TCRdb's table is partial and in-frame only. The sample shows almost 200,000 clones, roughly 77% of them seen only once. The sequenced material came from PBMCs. The receptor set was obtained from a male donor in good health and CMV-seropositive.

The chain couples TRBV27 to TRBJ1-2, with D tentatively TRBD1 (5 bases). Germline lookup yields CDR1 MNHEY and CDR2 SMNVEV (reference sequence). V lost 2 bases to trimming and J lost 8 bases, with 12 bases between them. There are 13 residues in the CDR3. Here the CDR3 DNA reads TGTGCCAGCAGTTTAGCCGGGACTCAAGGCTACACCTTC. This sequence encodes CASSLAGTQGYTF.

This sequence joins TRBV7-6 and TRBJ1-4; the D gene is possibly TRBD1 (5 bases). The CDR3 is 14 amino acids. V shed 5 bases and J shed 5 bases, with 12 bases lying between them. The germline V gene encodes CDR1 SGHVS and CDR2 FNYEAQ. This chain's CDR3 is CASSKQESNEKLFF. CDR3 nucleotides: TGTGCCAGCAGCAAACAGGAGAGCAATGAAAAACTGTTTTTT. The full variable domain, in which reference TRBV7-6 and TRBJ1-4 provide the parts outside the CDR3, is GAGVSQSPRYKVTKRGQDVALRCDPISGHVSLYWYRQALGQGPEFLTYFNYEAQQDKSGLPNDRFSAERPEGSISTLTIQRTEQRDSAMYRCASSKQESNEKLFFGSGTQLSVL.

The chain combines TRBV9 with TRBJ2-2, with D unclear. Germline CDR1 reads SGDLS; CDR2 reads YYNGEE. The CDR3 has 13 residues. V lost 1 base and J lost 1, with 2 bases in between. CDR3 DNA sequence: TGTGCCAGCAGCGTACAGAACACCGGGGAGCTGTTTTTT. Its protein product is CASSVQNTGELFF.

This clone was detected only a few times. The chain carries TRBV27 and TRBJ2-5, with TRBD1 as a possible D gene (6 bases). Looked up from germline, CDR1 is MNHEY and CDR2 is SMNVEV (reference sequence). The CDR3 loop spans 13 amino acids. With 5 bases removed from V and 2 bases from J, the gap between germline ends came to 9 bases. The CDR3 sequence: CASSTDRQETQYF. Here the CDR3 DNA reads TGTGCCAGCAGTACCGACAGGCAAGAGACCCAGTACTTC.

This clone has only a few counts. This chain links TRBV29-1 with TRBJ1-4; perhaps TRBD1 as D (5 bases). V was cut by 0 bases and J by 7 bases, with 15 bases left in between. CDR3 length equals 15 residues. CDR1 is SQVTM and CDR2 is ANQGSEA in the germline V gene. This chain's CDR3 is CSVEDPQGRREKLFF. The CDR3 nucleotides are TGCAGCGTTGAAGATCCCCAGGGTCGGCGTGAAAAACTGTTTTTT.

J is TRBJ2-1 and V is TRBV7-9; 11 bases are a match to TRBD2. The CDR3 consists of 16 residues. The ends lost 5 bases at V and 3 bases at J; junction bases unmatched: 6. Germline CDR1 SEHNR, CDR2 FQNEAQ (reference sequence). The CDR3 region is CASSKTSGVLYNEQFF. The DNA of the CDR3 is TGTGCCAGCAGCAAGACTAGCGGGGTCCTCTACAATGAGCAGTTCTTC.

This chain joins TRBV5-1 and TRBJ1-1; D remains ambiguous. This CDR3 comprises 14 residues. Germline assignment: CDR1 SGHRS and CDR2 YFSETQ. V lost 4 bases and J 3 bases, leaving 13 bases between the germline ends. The CDR3 nucleotides read TGCGCCAGCAGCCTTCGTTCTTATGACACTGAAGCTTTCTTT. Protein product: CASSLRSYDTEAFF.

The table lists this clone with a count of one. The chain combines TRBV4-2 with TRBJ1-6, with D hard to call. The ends were cut back, 0 bases at V and 10 bases at J, with 13 bases in the middle. This CDR3 is 15 amino acids long. Germline CDR1 is LGHNA and CDR2 is YNFKEQ. CDR3 sequence: CASSQDPHGESPLHF. Written as DNA, the CDR3 is TGTGCCAGCAGCCAAGACCCACATGGGGAGTCACCCCTCCACTTT.

This rearrangement joins TRBV5-5 to TRBJ1-5; a weak D match, TRBD1 (5 bases). The CDR3 totals 12 residues. CDR1 and CDR2 from the germline V gene are SGHKS and YYEKEE (reference sequence). The V and J ends lost 7 bases and 4 bases respectively, with 9 bases between them. CDR3 bases: TGTGCCAGCGGTCACAGGAATCAGCCCCAGCATTTT. Its translation: CASGHRNQPQHF.

CDR3 region: CASSVEQGVGGYTF. As DNA, the CDR3 is TGTGCCAGCAGCGTAGAACAGGGGGTCGGAGGCTACACCTTC. The chain is built from TRBV9 and TRBJ1-2, with 8 bases fitting TRBD1. The CDR3 spans 14 residues. From germline, CDR1 is SGDLS and CDR2 YYNGEE. Trimming at V came to 0 bases and at J to 8 bases, leaving 6 bases not matched to a gene.

The chain joins TRBV6-1 to TRBJ1-1; possibly TRBD1 for D (5 bases). Germline V lookup: CDR1 MNHNS, CDR2 SASEGT. This CDR3 has 14 residues. The V gene lost 8 bases and the J gene lost 3 bases, with 16 bases spanning the gap. In DNA, the CDR3 is TGTGCCAGCCTAGTGGGGGGAGTCGACACTGAAGCTTTCTTT. Protein: CASLVGGVDTEAFF.

This chain uses TRBV19 with TRBJ1-2; D remains ambiguous. From germline, CDR1 is LNHDA and CDR2 SQIVND (reference sequence). This CDR3 has 11 residues. V was trimmed by 7 bases and J by 3 bases, leaving 6 bases between them. The CDR3 bases are TGTGCCAGTAACGGGTACTATGGCTACACCTTC. Amino acid sequence: CASNGYYGYTF. Full variable domain (rest looked up from reference TRBV19 and TRBJ1-2): DGGITQSPKYLFRKEGQNVTLSCEQNLNHDAMYWYRQDPGQGLRLIYYSQIVNDFQKGDIAEGYSVSREKKESFPLTVTSAQKNPTAFYLCASNGYYGYTFGSGTRLTVV.

This chain joins TRBV6-5 and TRBJ2-3, with TRBD1 identical over 10 bases. Looked up from germline, CDR1 is MNHEY and CDR2 is SVGAGI. This CDR3 region has 14 residues. The junction had 4 bases not matched to a gene; V was cut back by 6 bases and J by 4 bases. The CDR3 reads CASRLTGGPDTQYF. CDR3 nucleotides: TGTGCCAGCAGGCTGACAGGGGGCCCAGATACGCAGTATTTT.

The chain links TRBV5-1 to TRBJ2-2, with 13 nucleotides matching TRBD2. This CDR3 is built from 17 residues. Trimming took 5 bases from V and 4 from J; bases not matched to a gene: 8. Germline V CDR1 and CDR2: SGHRS, YFSETQ. Here the CDR3 reads CASSFGLAGASTGELFF. The CDR3 DNA sequence: TGCGCCAGCAGTTTTGGACTAGCGGGAGCATCCACCGGGGAGCTGTTTTTT.

The chain uses TRBV6-1 and TRBJ1-5, with D maybe TRBD1 (5 bases). In germline, CDR1 is MNHNS, CDR2 SASEGT. V gave up 4 bases and J gave up 2 bases, with 15 bases separating them. The CDR3 is 16 residues long. CDR3 DNA: TGTGCCAGCAGTGCGACTGCGGGGGGTGGCAATCAGCCCCAGCATTTT. Protein product: CASSATAGGGNQPQHF.

This rearrangement joins TRBV5-6 to TRBJ2-5; D unclear. The J call is uncertain, as TRBJ2-7 better fits the DNA end. Germline loops: CDR1 SGHDT, CDR2 YYEEEE. The CDR3 is 14 residues long. CDR3 protein: CASSLVPNAYEQYF. In DNA form, the CDR3 reads TGTGCCAGCAGCTTGGTTCCTAATGCCTACGAGCAGTACTTC.

The gene calls are TRBV10-3 and TRBJ2-4; TRBD2 aligns across 7 bases. The CDR3 covers 12 residues. V trimming: 11 bases; J trimming: 7 bases; junction bases outside the gene matches: 8. Germline CDR1 reads ENHRY; CDR2 reads SYGVKD. CDR3 region: CASSGGGNIQYF. In DNA form, the CDR3 reads TGTGCCTCCAGTGGGGGGGGGAACATTCAGTACTTC.

This clone was seen a handful of times. The chain employs TRBV2 and TRBJ2-5; D perhaps matches TRBD2 (6 bases). The CDR3 spans 12 residues. The germline gives CDR1 SNHLY, CDR2 FYNNEI. V lost 4 bases and J lost 5, with 8 bases in between. The CDR3: CASSGRAETQYF. The DNA for the CDR3 is TGTGCCAGCAGTGGGAGGGCCGAGACCCAGTACTTC.

The chain combines TRBV4-1 with TRBJ2-6; D is ambiguous. V shed 4 bases and J shed 3 bases, with 4 bases lying between them. Per the germline V gene, CDR1 is MGHRA and CDR2 is YSYEKL. The length of the CDR3 is 13 residues. The CDR3 reads CASSLGGANVLTF. The DNA of the CDR3 is TGCGCCAGCAGCCTCGGTGGGGCCAACGTCCTGACTTTC.

The chain is built from TRBV9 and TRBJ2-3, with no clear D. CDR1 SGDLS and CDR2 YYNGEE come from the germline V gene. This CDR3 contains 14 residues. Deletions cut 3 bases from V and 1 base from J, with 9 bases between. The CDR3 region is CASSARSGTDTQYF. CDR3 DNA sequence: TGTGCCAGCAGCGCCCGGTCGGGCACAGATACGCAGTATTTT.

The chain combines TRBV19 with TRBJ2-3; 10 bases fit TRBD1. There are 15 residues in the CDR3. V dropped 6 bases and J dropped 5; count of bases not matched to a gene: 8. Germline CDR1 LNHDA, CDR2 SQIVND (reference sequence). In DNA, the CDR3 is TGTGCCAGTAGCCGGGACAGGGGAATGGAAGATACGCAGTATTTT. Translating it yields CASSRDRGMEDTQYF.

V usage is TRBV7-9 and J usage is TRBJ1-5, with 8 nucleotides matching TRBD1. In germline, CDR1 is SEHNR, CDR2 FQNEAQ (reference sequence). CDR3 size: 14 residues. The V gene end was trimmed by 4 bases and the J gene end by 3 bases; junction bases not matched to a gene: 2. CDR3 region: CASSYRGNNQPQHF. For the CDR3, the DNA is TGTGCCAGCAGCTACAGGGGGAACAATCAGCCCCAGCATTTT.

The V gene is TRBV9, the J gene TRBJ2-3; TRBD2 matches at 9 bases. Germline V CDR1 and CDR2: SGDLS, YYNGEE. This CDR3 region has 15 residues. With V trimmed by 4 bases and J by 2 bases, 5 bases remained unmatched. CDR3: CASSSGLANTDTQYF. The CDR3, as DNA: TGTGCCAGCAGCTCGGGACTAGCTAACACAGATACGCAGTATTTT. The full variable domain, in which reference TRBV9 and TRBJ2-3 provide the parts outside the CDR3, is DSGVTQTPKHLITATGQRVTLRCSPRSGDLSVYWYQQSLDQGLQFLIQYYNGEERAKGNILERFSAQQFPDLHSELNLSSLELGDSALYFCASSSGLANTDTQYFGPGTRLTVL.

The J gene is TRBJ2-5, the V gene TRBV14; 8 positions match TRBD1. The germline CDR1 and CDR2 sequences are SGHDN and FVKESK. V lost 1 base and J lost 2; bases outside the gene matches: 9. The CDR3 runs 17 residues. DNA of the CDR3: TGTGCCAGCAGCCAAGGCTCCGGGACAGGTTTTCAAGAGACCCAGTACTTC. Protein: CASSQGSGTGFQETQYF.

This clone was detected a few times. V is TRBV15 and J is TRBJ2-5; possible D gene TRBD2, 5 bases. Germline loops: CDR1 LNHNV, CDR2 YYDKDF (reference sequence). The CDR3 is 13 amino acids. V lost 3 bases and J lost 7, with 12 bases in between. In DNA form, the CDR3 reads TGTGCCACCAGCAGGGTGGACTTGGGGACCCAGTACTTC. As protein: CATSRVDLGTQYF.

V and J are TRBV7-2 and TRBJ2-2; 9 bases map to TRBD2. CDR1 and CDR2 (germline): SGHTA, FQGNSA. The CDR3 contains 16 residues. Trimming took 2 bases from V and 5 from J; bases not matched to a gene: 6. DNA of the CDR3: TGTGCCAGCAGCTTAAATAGCGGGGGCAGTACCGGGGAGCTGTTTTTT. The encoded protein is CASSLNSGGSTGELFF.

The chain combines TRBV19 with TRBJ2-3, with D maybe TRBD1 (6 bases). CDR1 and CDR2 from the germline V gene are LNHDA and SQIVND (reference sequence). Trimming removed 5 bases at V and 4 bases at J, with 10 bases between. This CDR3 spans 13 amino acids. CDR3 nucleotides: TGTGCCAGTAGTCAGGACAGAGCAGATACGCAGTATTTT. Its translation is CASSQDRADTQYF.

This rearrangement joins TRBV5-3 to TRBJ2-7; 9 nucleotides agree with TRBD2. TRBV5-3 is classed as an ORF, of uncertain function. Trimming at V came to 3 bases and at J to 7 bases, leaving 2 bases not matched to a gene. The CDR3 sequence is 12 residues long. CDR3 loop: CARSWRGGEQYF. In nucleotides, the CDR3 is TGTGCCAGAAGCTGGCGGGGGGGGGAGCAGTACTTC.

The rearrangement uses TRBV5-1 and TRBJ2-3, with 7 bases that match TRBD1. Trimming at V came to 3 bases and at J to 0 bases, leaving 10 bases not matched to a gene. This CDR3 has 17 amino acids. Germline CDR1 and CDR2: SGHRS and YFSETQ. CDR3 amino acids: CASSSRDRQPSTDTQYF. In DNA form, the CDR3 reads TGCGCCAGCAGCTCCCGGGACAGACAACCTAGCACAGATACGCAGTATTTT. The full variable domain, in which reference TRBV5-1 and TRBJ2-3 provide the parts outside the CDR3, is KAGVTQTPRYLIKTRGQQVTLSCSPISGHRSVSWYQQTPGQGLQFLFEYFSETQRNKGNFPGRFSGRQFSNSRSEMNVSTLELGDSALYLCASSSRDRQPSTDTQYFGPGTRLTVL.

This clone turned up a few times. The rearrangement links TRBV6-6 to TRBJ1-1; D is unclear. The CDR3 length is 14 residues. V gave up 0 bases and J gave up 4 bases, with 9 bases separating them. The germline gives CDR1 MNHNY, CDR2 SVGAGI (reference sequence). The CDR3 nucleotides are TGTGCCAGCAGTTACTCGGTGCGAGTCACTGAAGCTTTCTTT. It codes for CASSYSVRVTEAFF.

The sample holds one count of this clone. This chain joins TRBV18 and TRBJ1-1; D is undetermined. Germline V gene data show CDR1 as KGHSH and CDR2 as LQKENI. The CDR3 is 16 amino acids. Trimming cost V 0 bases and J 1 base, with 12 bases left between them. The CDR3 region is CASSPPEILGNTEAFF. The CDR3, as DNA: TGTGCCAGCTCACCACCGGAGATCCTGGGGAACACTGAAGCTTTCTTT.